The 27 T cell receptor beta chains below were found in one sample sequenced in a study of T-cell memory formation after mild COVID-19. TCRdb re-called the 5' RACE reads through MiXCR, storing one row per CDR3 protein. The sample yields roughly 89,000 distinct CDR3 sequences, over 12% seen once. The sequencing sample was made of PBMCs or a T cell subset sorted from them (not recorded which). Source of these receptors: a man aged 18 to 29 who had mild COVID-19 (a few samples of this study predate the infection). Cell type and time point are not known.

The chain recombines TRBV4-1 with TRBJ2-1; D gene ambiguous. The CDR3 runs 13 residues. Trimming cost V 4 bases and J 8 bases, with 12 bases left between them. CDR1 is MGHRA, CDR2 YSYEKL, per germline. The DNA for the CDR3 is TGCGCCAGCAGCCCGCGGAGTAGAGATGAGCAGTTCTTC. Residues: CASSPRSRDEQFF.

The chain recombines TRBV4-1 with TRBJ1-1; 8 nucleotides align to TRBD1. The V segment lost 7 bases and the J segment 5 bases; nucleotides outside the gene matches: 15. The germline gives CDR1 MGHRA, CDR2 YSYEKL. This CDR3 has 16 amino acids. The CDR3 region is CASTPVAGGVSTEAFF. CDR3 nucleotide sequence: TGCGCCAGCACCCCTGTCGCAGGGGGCGTGAGTACTGAAGCTTTCTTT.

This clonotype was picked up many times. The CDR3 reads CASSQDPREQYF. The CDR3 DNA reads TGCGCCAGCAGCCAAGATCCCCGCGAGCAGTACTTC. The rearrangement links TRBV4-3 to TRBJ2-7; no clear D. CDR1 is LGHNA, CDR2 YSLEER, per germline. V dropped 0 bases and J dropped 6 bases, with 6 bases sitting between them. The CDR3 consists of 12 residues.

This chain joins TRBV7-6 and TRBJ2-3; a possible D gene is TRBD1 (6 bases). Germline V gene sequence: CDR1 SGHVS, CDR2 FNYEAQ. The CDR3 runs 15 residues. V was cut by 6 bases and J by 6 bases, with 19 bases left in between. The CDR3 DNA reads as TGTGCCAGCAGACAACAGGGTCTTCCGTATGATACGCAGTATTTT. Translation: CASRQQGLPYDTQYF.

This clonotype was found a few times. The genes are TRBV4-1 and TRBJ2-7, with a tentative D call TRBD2 (5 bases). V was clipped by 0 bases and J by 0 bases, with 9 bases between them. The CDR3 has 15 amino acids. Germline values: CDR1 MGHRA, CDR2 YSYEKL. The CDR3 loop reads CASSQEDYTSYEQYF. CDR3 nucleotides: TGCGCCAGCAGCCAAGAAGACTATACCTCCTACGAGCAGTACTTC.

This clonotype was picked up a small number of times. The chain joins TRBV9 to TRBJ2-3, with 12 bases lining up with TRBD2. This CDR3 spans 16 amino acids. Trimming removed 4 bases from V and 1 base from J; junction bases left unmatched: 4. CDR1 and CDR2 from the germline V gene are SGDLS and YYNGEE. The CDR3 protein is CASSPWTSGGTDTQYF. CDR3 coding DNA: TGTGCCAGCAGCCCGTGGACTAGCGGGGGCACAGATACGCAGTATTTT.

In its sample, this clonotype was seen a few times. V gene TRBV4-2 combines with J gene TRBJ2-5; TRBD2 agrees at 9 bases. The CDR3 contains 15 residues. The germline V gene encodes CDR1 LGHNA and CDR2 YNFKEQ. The J segment lost 5 bases and the V segment lost 4 bases, leaving 8 bases of the junction unmatched. The CDR3 spells CASSLERGVWETQYF. The CDR3 DNA reads as TGTGCCAGCAGCCTCGAGCGGGGGGTGTGGGAGACCCAGTACTTC.

The CDR3 loop is CASSLGQGGEQFF. As DNA, the CDR3 is TGTGCCAGCAGTTTAGGACAGGGCGGTGAGCAGTTCTTC. The V gene is TRBV28, the J gene TRBJ2-1; 8 bases fit TRBD1. Trimming at V came to 2 bases and at J to 9 bases, leaving 3 bases not matched to a gene. There are 13 residues in the CDR3. Germline loops: CDR1 MDHEN, CDR2 SYDVKM.

This chain links TRBV7-9 with TRBJ2-2; D is perhaps TRBD1 (6 bases). V was pared by 5 bases and J by 7 bases, with 17 bases between. Germline CDR1 and CDR2: SEHNR and FQNEAQ (reference sequence). The length of the CDR3 is 15 residues. The CDR3 reads CASSLIQGLGGELFF. The CDR3 DNA follows: TGTGCCAGCAGCCTCATTCAGGGGCTCGGCGGGGAGCTGTTTTTT.

The V call is TRBV12-3 or TRBV12-4, the J call TRBJ2-3, with D hard to call. Trimming stripped 7 bases from V and 2 bases from J, with 10 bases between. This CDR3 region has 13 residues. The CDR3: CASNPFLTDTQYF. In DNA, the CDR3 is TGTGCCAGCAATCCCTTCCTCACAGATACGCAGTATTTT.

The chain uses TRBV7-9 and TRBJ2-3, with TRBD2 as a possible D gene (5 bases). The length of the CDR3 is 16 residues. Trimming removed 5 bases from V and 5 bases from J, with 20 bases in between. Germline V gene sequence: CDR1 SEHNR, CDR2 FQNEAQ (reference sequence). The CDR3 reads CASSPTWRTAQDTQYF. CDR3 in DNA: TGTGCCAGCAGCCCCACGTGGAGGACTGCACAAGATACGCAGTATTTT.

This clonotype has only a few counts. The V gene is TRBV9, the J gene TRBJ1-2; the D is unclear. Trimming took off 3 bases at V and 5 bases at J, with 8 bases between the two ends. Germline V CDR1 and CDR2: SGDLS, YYNGEE. This CDR3 is built from 12 residues. CDR3 amino acids: CASSEAAYGYTF. CDR3 nucleotides: TGTGCCAGCAGCGAGGCAGCGTATGGCTACACCTTC.

This clonotype has only a few counts. V is TRBV28 and J is TRBJ2-3; either TRBD1 or TRBD2 may fit D (6 bases each). The CDR3 has 17 residues. Germline CDR1 is MDHEN and CDR2 is SYDVKM. Deletions cut 3 bases from V and 2 bases from J, with 18 bases between. CDR3 DNA: TGTGCCAGCAGTTTGTGTTGGTGCGGGGACAACACAGATACGCAGTATTTT. This codes for CASSLCWCGDNTDTQYF.

V gene TRBV5-1 combines with J gene TRBJ1-1; D is unresolved. Looked up from germline, CDR1 is SGHRS and CDR2 is YFSETQ. The CDR3 sequence is 15 residues long. Trimming took off 0 bases at V and 0 bases at J, with 9 bases between the two ends. CDR3 loop: CASSLVDTMNTEAFF. The CDR3 DNA reads as TGCGCCAGCAGCTTGGTTGACACCATGAACACTGAAGCTTTCTTT.

The rearrangement links TRBV9 to TRBJ1-6, with D possibly matching TRBD1 (6 bases). Trimming took off 6 bases at V and 12 bases at J, with 22 bases between the two ends. Per the germline V gene, CDR1 is SGDLS and CDR2 is YYNGEE. The CDR3 is 15 amino acids. CDR3 protein: CASNEGGNPIQPLHF. The CDR3 DNA follows: TGTGCCAGCAACGAGGGGGGGAACCCCATTCAACCCCTCCACTTT.

In this sample, this clonotype turned up a few times. The chain joins TRBV12-3 or TRBV12-4 to TRBJ2-1; 8 bases are shared with TRBD2. The V gene end was trimmed by 6 bases and the J gene end by 8 bases; junction bases not matched to a gene: 9. CDR3 size: 14 residues. The CDR3 DNA sequence: TGTGCCAGCAGCCCCTTCGGGGGGGGAGATGAGCAGTTCTTC. The encoded protein is CASSPFGGGDEQFF.

The J gene is TRBJ2-7, the V gene TRBV20-1, with D tentatively TRBD1 (6 bases). Deletions cut 4 bases from V and 1 base from J, with 11 bases between. The V gene's germline CDR1 is DFQATT and CDR2 SNEGSKA (reference sequence). The CDR3 totals 13 residues. The CDR3 DNA sequence: TGCAGTGCTAAAAGACAGGTGTCCTACGAGCAGTACTTC. This sequence encodes CSAKRQVSYEQYF.

The rearrangement links TRBV9 to TRBJ1-6; 9 bases fit TRBD1. The V segment lost 3 bases and the J segment 7 bases; nucleotides outside the gene matches: 5. This CDR3 contains 15 residues. The germline gives CDR1 SGDLS, CDR2 YYNGEE. The CDR3 DNA follows: TGTGCCAGCAGCGAGTGGACAGGGGTAAATTCACCCCTCCACTTT. Translating gives CASSEWTGVNSPLHF.

This chain links TRBV6-6 with TRBJ2-3; D not resolved. Looked up from germline, CDR1 is MNHNY and CDR2 is SVGAGI (reference sequence). The CDR3 sequence is 11 residues long. The V end lost 10 bases, the J end lost 7 bases, and 12 bases lay between the germline ends. The CDR3 coding sequence is TGTGCCACCATAAGACCGCATACGCAGTATTTT. Its protein is CATIRPHTQYF.

This clonotype was observed at least ten times. The DNA for the CDR3 is TGTGCCAGCAGCCAGACGGTCGACAGCCATAATTCACCCCTCCACTTT. Amino acids: CASSQTVDSHNSPLHF. The V call is TRBV4-2, the J call TRBJ1-6, with D maybe TRBD1 (5 bases). V was pared by 3 bases and J by 5 bases, with 14 bases between. The CDR3 totals 16 residues. CDR1 is LGHNA, CDR2 YNFKEQ, per germline.

The rearrangement uses TRBV7-2 and TRBJ2-2; unclear D gene. This CDR3 contains 11 residues. V lost 5 bases and J 6 bases, leaving 4 bases between the germline ends. Germline CDR1 and CDR2: SGHTA and FQGNSA. The CDR3 loop is CASSRAGELFF. DNA of the CDR3: TGTGCCAGCAGCCGGGCCGGGGAGCTGTTTTTT.

This clonotype was picked up a small number of times. The chain recombines TRBV20-1 with TRBJ2-7; D is possibly TRBD2 (5 bases). Germline V gene lookup returns CDR1 DFQATT and CDR2 SNEGSKA (reference sequence). V dropped 2 bases and J dropped 1 base, with 15 bases sitting between them. The CDR3 has 15 amino acids. CDR3 in DNA: TGCAGTGCTAGACTGCCGGGCGGGCCTTCCTACGAGCAGTACTTC. It is translated as CSARLPGGPSYEQYF.

This clonotype was detected ten times or more. The J gene is TRBJ2-5, the V gene TRBV6-5; D possibly corresponds to TRBD2 (7 bases). Trimming removed 0 bases from V and 10 bases from J, with 18 bases in between. Looked up from germline, CDR1 is MNHEY and CDR2 is SVGAGI. The CDR3 runs to 15 residues. The CDR3 sequence is CASSYSIGGREGQYF. DNA of the CDR3: TGTGCCAGCAGTTACTCAATCGGGGGCAGGGAGGGCCAGTACTTC.

This clonotype has only a few counts. An end of the junction does not agree with germline; a read error may underlie this. The rearrangement links TRBV15 to TRBJ1-5; 9 positions match TRBD1. Germline CDR1 and CDR2: LNHNV and YYDKDF (reference sequence). The CDR3 is made up of 12 amino acids. Here the CDR3 reads CATTPSGQGSDF. DNA for the CDR3: TGTGCCACCACCCCGTCAGGACAGGGGTCGGATTTT.

This chain joins TRBV3-2 and TRBJ2-7; TRBD1 was called by the table and not checked on the DNA. TRBV3-2 is a listed pseudogene. The CDR3 covers 15 residues. The CDR3 is CASSPLGGTNYEQYV. CDR3 in DNA: TGTGCCAGCAGCCCCTTAGGAGGGACAAACTACGAGCAGTACGTC.

This clonotype was seen more than once but under ten times. The chain couples TRBV4-1 to TRBJ2-3; weak D call: TRBD2 (5 bases). CDR1 MGHRA and CDR2 YSYEKL come from the germline V gene. The ends were cut back, 0 bases at V and 4 bases at J, with 11 bases in the middle. The CDR3 is 15 amino acids. This CDR3 is CASSQDRGLADTQYF. CDR3 in DNA: TGCGCCAGCAGCCAAGATCGGGGTTTGGCAGATACGCAGTATTTT.

This clonotype has more than one count but fewer than ten. This rearrangement joins TRBV6-5 to TRBJ2-7; 9 bases are shared with TRBD1. In germline, CDR1 is MNHEY, CDR2 SVGAGI. The CDR3 length is 15 residues. Trimming took 6 bases from V and 0 from J; bases not matched to a gene: 6. The CDR3 region is CASSSGTGSSYEQYF. The CDR3 DNA reads TGTGCCAGCAGCTCCGGGACAGGGAGCTCCTACGAGCAGTACTTC.